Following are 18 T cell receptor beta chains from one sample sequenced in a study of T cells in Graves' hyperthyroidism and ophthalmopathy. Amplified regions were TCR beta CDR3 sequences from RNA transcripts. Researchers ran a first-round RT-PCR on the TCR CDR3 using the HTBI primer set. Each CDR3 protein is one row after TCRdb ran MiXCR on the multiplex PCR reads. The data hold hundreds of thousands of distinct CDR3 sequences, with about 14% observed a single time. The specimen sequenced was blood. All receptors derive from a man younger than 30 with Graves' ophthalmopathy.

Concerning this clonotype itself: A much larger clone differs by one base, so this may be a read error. CDR3 region: CAGSLEQTGGSGELFF. The DNA of the CDR3 is TGTGCCGGCAGTTTAGAACAGACAGGGGGCTCCGGGGAGCTGTTTTTT. This sequence joins TRBV28 and TRBJ2-2, with TRBD1 matching 10 bases. The CDR3 covers 16 residues. Per the germline V gene, CDR1 is MDHEN and CDR2 is SYDVKM.

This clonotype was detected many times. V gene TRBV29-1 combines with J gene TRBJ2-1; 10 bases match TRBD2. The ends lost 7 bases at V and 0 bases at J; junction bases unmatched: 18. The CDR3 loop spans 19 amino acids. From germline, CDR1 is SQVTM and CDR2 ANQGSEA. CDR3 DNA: TGCAGCGCGAGAAGAGGAATAGCGGGAGGCCCGAGCTCCTACAATGAGCAGTTCTTC. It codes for CSARRGIAGGPSSYNEQFF.

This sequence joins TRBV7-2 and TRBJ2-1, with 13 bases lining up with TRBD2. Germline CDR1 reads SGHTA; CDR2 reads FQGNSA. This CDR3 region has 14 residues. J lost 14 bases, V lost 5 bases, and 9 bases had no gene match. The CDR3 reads CASSPLLAGGRKFF. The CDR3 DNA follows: TGTGCCAGCAGCCCCTTACTAGCGGGGGGGCGAAAGTTCTTC.

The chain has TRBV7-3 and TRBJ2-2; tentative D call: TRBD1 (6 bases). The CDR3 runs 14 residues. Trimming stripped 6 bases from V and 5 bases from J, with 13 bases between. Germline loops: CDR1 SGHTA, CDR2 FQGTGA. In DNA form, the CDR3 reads TGTGCCAGCAGTTTGCAACAGGGAACCGGGGAGCTGTTTTTT. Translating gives CASSLQQGTGELFF.

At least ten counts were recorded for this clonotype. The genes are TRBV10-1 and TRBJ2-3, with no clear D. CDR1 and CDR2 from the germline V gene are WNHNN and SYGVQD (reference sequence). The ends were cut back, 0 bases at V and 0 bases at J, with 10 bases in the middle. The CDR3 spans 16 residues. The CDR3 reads CASSESSANSTDTQYF. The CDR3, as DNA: TGCGCCAGCAGTGAGTCCTCTGCTAATAGCACAGATACGCAGTATTTT.

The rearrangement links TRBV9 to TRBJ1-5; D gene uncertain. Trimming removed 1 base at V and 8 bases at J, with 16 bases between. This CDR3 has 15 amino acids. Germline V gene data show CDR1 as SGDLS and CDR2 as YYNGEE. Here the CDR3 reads CASSVNAAALEPQHF. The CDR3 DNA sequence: TGTGCCAGCAGCGTAAATGCTGCGGCCTTGGAGCCCCAGCATTTT.

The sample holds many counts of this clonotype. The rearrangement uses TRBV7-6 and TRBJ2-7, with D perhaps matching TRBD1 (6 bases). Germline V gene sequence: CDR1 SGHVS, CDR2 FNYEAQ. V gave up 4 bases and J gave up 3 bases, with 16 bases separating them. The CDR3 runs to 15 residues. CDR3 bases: TGTGCCAGCAGCTCGACGACAGGAACAGGCTACGAGCAGTACTTC. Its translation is CASSSTTGTGYEQYF.

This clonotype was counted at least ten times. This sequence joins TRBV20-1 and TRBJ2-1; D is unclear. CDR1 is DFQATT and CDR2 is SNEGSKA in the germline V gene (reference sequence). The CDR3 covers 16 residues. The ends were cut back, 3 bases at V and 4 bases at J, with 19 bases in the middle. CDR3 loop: CSASIAPPSAYNEQFF. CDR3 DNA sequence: TGCAGTGCTAGTATTGCGCCTCCCTCGGCGTACAATGAGCAGTTCTTC.

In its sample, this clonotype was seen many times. CDR3 nucleotide sequence: TGTGCCAGCCCCCCGGTCGCTAGCGGGGCATCCCCATGGCAGTTCTTC. Protein: CASPPVASGASPWQFF. The V call is TRBV12-3 or TRBV12-4, the J call TRBJ2-1, with 9 bases aligning to TRBD2. V gave up 8 bases and J gave up 12 bases; unmatched junction bases: 20. The CDR3 runs 16 residues.

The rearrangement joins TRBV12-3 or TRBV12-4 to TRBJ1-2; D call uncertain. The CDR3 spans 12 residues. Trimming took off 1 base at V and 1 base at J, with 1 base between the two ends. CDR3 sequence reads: CASSLVNYGYTF. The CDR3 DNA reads TGTGCCAGCAGTTTAGTTAACTATGGCTACACCTTC.

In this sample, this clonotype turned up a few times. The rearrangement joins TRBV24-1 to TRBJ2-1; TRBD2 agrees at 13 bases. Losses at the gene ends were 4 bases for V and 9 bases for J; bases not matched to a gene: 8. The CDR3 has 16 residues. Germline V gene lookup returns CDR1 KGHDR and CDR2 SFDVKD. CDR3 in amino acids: CATSDPTSGGLGEQFF. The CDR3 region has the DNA TGTGCCACCAGTGACCCGACTAGCGGGGGGTTGGGTGAGCAGTTCTTC.

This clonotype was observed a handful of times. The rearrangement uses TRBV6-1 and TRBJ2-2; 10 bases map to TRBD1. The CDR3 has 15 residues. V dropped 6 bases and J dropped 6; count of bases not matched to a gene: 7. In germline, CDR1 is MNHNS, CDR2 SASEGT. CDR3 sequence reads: CASSRRDRGPGELFF. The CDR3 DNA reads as TGTGCCAGCAGCCGACGGGACAGGGGTCCCGGGGAGCTGTTTTTT.

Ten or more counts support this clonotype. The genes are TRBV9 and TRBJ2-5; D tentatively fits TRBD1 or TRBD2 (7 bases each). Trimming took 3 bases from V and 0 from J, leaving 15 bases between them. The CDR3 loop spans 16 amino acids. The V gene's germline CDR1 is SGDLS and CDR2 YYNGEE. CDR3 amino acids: CASSARQGGYQETQYF. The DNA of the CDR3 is TGTGCCAGCAGCGCCCGGCAGGGGGGGTACCAAGAGACCCAGTACTTC.

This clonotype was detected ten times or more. DNA for the CDR3: TGTGCCACCTACTTGGGGGCTAGTGGCGAAAAACTGTTTTTT. Its protein product is CATYLGASGEKLFF. This chain joins TRBV6-1 and TRBJ1-4; D is perhaps TRBD1 (6 bases). Germline CDR1 MNHNS, CDR2 SASEGT. This CDR3 has 14 amino acids. The V end lost 10 bases, the J end lost 8 bases, and 20 bases lay between the germline ends.

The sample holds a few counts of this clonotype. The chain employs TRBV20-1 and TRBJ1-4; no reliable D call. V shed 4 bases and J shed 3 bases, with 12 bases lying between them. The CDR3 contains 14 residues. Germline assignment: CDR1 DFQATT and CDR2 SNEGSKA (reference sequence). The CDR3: CSATGGSPNEKLFF. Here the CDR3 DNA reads TGCAGTGCTACCGGCGGCAGTCCTAATGAAAAACTGTTTTTT.

As DNA, the CDR3 is TGTGCCAGCAGCTTAGTTAGCGGGGCCCTATCCAAAAACATTCAGTACTTC. This translates into CASSLVSGALSKNIQYF. This chain uses TRBV7-2 with TRBJ2-4, with 8 bases identical to TRBD2. Per the germline V gene, CDR1 is SGHTA and CDR2 is FQGNSA. The CDR3 loop spans 17 amino acids. Trimming at V came to 1 base and at J to 2 bases, leaving 7 bases not matched to a gene.

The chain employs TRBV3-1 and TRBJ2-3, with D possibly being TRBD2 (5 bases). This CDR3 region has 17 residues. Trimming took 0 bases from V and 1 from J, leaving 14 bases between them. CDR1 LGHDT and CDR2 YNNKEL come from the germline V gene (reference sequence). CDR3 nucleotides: TGTGCCAGCAGCCAAGACCCCCGGGTGGGAGGCACAGATACGCAGTATTTT. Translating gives CASSQDPRVGGTDTQYF.

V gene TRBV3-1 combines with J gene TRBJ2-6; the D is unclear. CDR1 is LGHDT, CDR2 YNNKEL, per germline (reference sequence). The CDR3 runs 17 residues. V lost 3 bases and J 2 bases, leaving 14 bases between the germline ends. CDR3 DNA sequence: TGTGCCAGCAGCCAGGGTGCGTGGGTCACTGGGGCCAACGTCCTGACTTTC. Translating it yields CASSQGAWVTGANVLTF. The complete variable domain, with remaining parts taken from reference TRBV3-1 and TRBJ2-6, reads DTAVSQTPKYLVTQMGNDKSIKCEQNLGHDTMYWYKQDSKKFLKIMFSYNNKELIINETVPNRFSPKSPDKAHLNLHINSLELGDSAVYFCASSQGAWVTGANVLTFGAGSRLTVL.